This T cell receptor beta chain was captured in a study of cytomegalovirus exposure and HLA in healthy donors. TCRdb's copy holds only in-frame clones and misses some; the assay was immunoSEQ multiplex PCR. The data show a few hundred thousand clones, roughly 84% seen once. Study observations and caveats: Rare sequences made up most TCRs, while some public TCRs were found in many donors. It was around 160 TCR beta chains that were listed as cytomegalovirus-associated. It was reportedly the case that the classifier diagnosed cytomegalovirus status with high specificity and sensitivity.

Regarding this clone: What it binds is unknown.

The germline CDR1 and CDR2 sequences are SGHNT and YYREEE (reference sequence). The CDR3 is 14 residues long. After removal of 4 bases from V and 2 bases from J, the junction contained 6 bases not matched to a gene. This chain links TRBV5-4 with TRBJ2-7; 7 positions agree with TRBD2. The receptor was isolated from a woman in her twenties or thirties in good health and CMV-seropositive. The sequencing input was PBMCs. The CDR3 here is CASSPGGRAYEQYF. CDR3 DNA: TGTGCCAGCAGCCCCGGTGGGAGGGCCTACGAGCAGTACTTC.